The clone carrying this T cell receptor beta chain has just a few counts. Its antigen is not known. This sample is part of a study of CD8 T cells in ankylosing spondylitis. Study-level results: In the blood and synovial fluid of reactive arthritis, some motif variants had been previously reported. In ankylosing spondylitis patients, matched synovial fluid reportedly showed significant enrichment of disease-linked clones. Characteristic, it appeared, of ankylosing spondylitis blood was a TCR beta motif of eight or nine highly homologous variants.

The CDR3 is 14 amino acids. Trimming cost V 5 bases and J 5 bases, with 16 bases left between them. CDR1 is KGHSH, CDR2 LQKENI, per germline. TCRdb recomputed calls from the 5' RACE reads with MiXCR, one row per CDR3 protein. Of 150,000 or so distinct CDR3 sequences listed, roughly 31% are singletons. Sequencing used synovial fluid, either unsorted or a sorted T cell fraction (not recorded which). The receptor was derived from a male donor with ankylosing spondylitis. This sequence joins TRBV18 and TRBJ2-7; D remains unclear. The CDR3 reads CASSFRLTPNEQYF. For the CDR3, the DNA is TGTGCCAGCTCATTTCGCCTGACTCCCAACGAGCAGTACTTC.